The present T cell receptor beta chain was sequenced within a study of cytotoxic CD8 clonotypes in ibrutinib-treated CLL. Study overall: The samples contained roughly 240,000 productive templates on average. They also contained an average of about 100,000 productive rearrangements. Study-wide results and caveats: Among the clonotypes, public ones were uncommon and contracted or held stable on treatment. Baseline clonality was higher than in age-matched healthy donors and moved in step with circulating CD8+ T-cell counts.

Points on this clone: The antigen is not known.

Sequencing used immunoSEQ multiplex PCR; TCRdb keeps in-frame clones, though not all of them. This table holds around 50,000 clones, around 60% found once. Trimming removed 1 base at V and 7 bases at J, with 11 bases between. Per the germline V gene, CDR1 is SGHNT and CDR2 is YYREEE (reference sequence). The CDR3 contains 14 residues. Material: PBMCs, obtained after 24 months of ibrutinib treatment. The chain has TRBV5-4 and TRBJ2-2, with D perhaps matching TRBD2 (6 bases). The clonotype was recovered from a human donor with chronic lymphocytic leukemia. CDR3 DNA: TGTGCCAGCAGCTTGCAGGACGGGAGCGGGGAGCTGTTTTTT. Its protein product is CASSLQDGSGELFF. The complete variable domain, with remaining parts taken from reference TRBV5-4 and TRBJ2-2, reads ETGVTQSPTHLIKTRGQQVTLRCSSQSGHNTVSWYQQALGQGPQFIFQYYREEENGRGNFPPRFSGLQFPNYSSELNVNALELDDSALYLCASSLQDGSGELFFGEGSRLTVL.